This T cell receptor beta chain appears in the sequencing data of a study of T cells in Graves' hyperthyroidism and ophthalmopathy. Study-level information: Peripheral blood specimens were obtained at initial diagnosis, prior to any treatment.

Trimming removed 4 bases at V and 7 bases at J, with 8 bases between. The germline gives CDR1 MNHEY, CDR2 SVGAGI. The CDR3 covers 12 residues. This clonotype was seen only once. Its antigen remains unknown. Study observations and caveats: Most clonotypes expanded in the thyroid (above 0.001) were also present in blood.

RNA transcripts gave rise to amplified TCR beta CDR3 regions. The HTBI primer set served for first-round RT-PCR of the TCR CDR3. TCRdb reprocessed the multiplex PCR reads via MiXCR and lists one record per CDR3 protein. The sample holds around 340,000 distinct CDR3 sequences, roughly 17% seen once. The clonotype was recovered from a woman in her 30s with Graves' hyperthyroidism that later progressed to Graves' ophthalmopathy. Specimen: blood. The chain couples TRBV6-5 to TRBJ1-5; D is possibly TRBD1 (5 bases). CDR3 DNA: TGTGCCAGCAGTTCCAAGGGGCAGCCCCAGCATTTT. Translating it yields CASSSKGQPQHF.